This T cell receptor beta chain appears in the sequencing data of a study of OX40 agonist ivuxolimab in advanced cancers. Study-level information: Treatment received earlier with anti-PD-1, anti-PD-L1 or anti-CTLA-4 agents was allowed, and around 36% had some.

A word on this clone: Its antigen is currently unknown.

Autoimmune disease history or systemic immunosuppression was exclusionary. Study outcomes and limitations: Average numbers of expanded clones were greater in CD8+ T cells than in CD4+.

This CDR3 has 14 amino acids. V lost 0 bases and J lost 2, with 6 bases in between. The germline V gene encodes CDR1 SGHRS and CDR2 YFSETQ. Generated by immunoSEQ multiplex PCR, the TCRdb table keeps only in-frame clones and is missing some. The sample has tens of thousands of clones, approximately 90% seen once. The TCR originated in an adult with an advanced solid tumor such as melanoma, head and neck, liver or kidney cancer. Sequencing used CD4+ or CD8+ T cells sorted from blood, obtained in a trial of the OX40 agonist ivuxolimab. This chain links TRBV5-1 with TRBJ1-5; a weak D match, TRBD1 (5 bases). The CDR3 sequence is CASSLGGGNQPQHF. In DNA form, the CDR3 reads TGCGCCAGCAGCTTGGGAGGGGGCAATCAGCCCCAGCATTTT.